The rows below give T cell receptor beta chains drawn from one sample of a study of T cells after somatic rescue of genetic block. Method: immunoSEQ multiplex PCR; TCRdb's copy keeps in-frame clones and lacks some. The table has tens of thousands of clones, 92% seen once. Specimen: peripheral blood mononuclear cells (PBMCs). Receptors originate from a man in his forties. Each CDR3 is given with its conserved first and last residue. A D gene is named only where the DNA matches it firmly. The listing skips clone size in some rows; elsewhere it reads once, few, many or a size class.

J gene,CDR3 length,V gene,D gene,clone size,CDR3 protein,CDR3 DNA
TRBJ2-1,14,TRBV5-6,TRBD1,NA,CASSSGQGIHEQFF,TGTGCCAGCAGCTCGGGACAGGGGATCCATGAGCAGTTCTTC
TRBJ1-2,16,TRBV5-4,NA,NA,CASSLRDRLLRYGYTF,TGTGCCAGCAGCTTGCGAGACAGATTACTTCGCTATGGCTACACCTTC
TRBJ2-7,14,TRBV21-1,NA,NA,CASSKGPESYEQYF,TGTGCCAGCAGCAAAGGCCCAGAGTCCTACGAGCAGTACTTC
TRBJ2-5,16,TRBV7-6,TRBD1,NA,CASSLAFRGRQETQYF,TGTGCCAGCAGCTTAGCTTTCAGGGGGCGCCAAGAGACCCAGTACTTC
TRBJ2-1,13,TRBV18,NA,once,CASSPRVDNEQFF,TGTGCCAGCTCACCAAGAGTCGACAATGAGCAGTTCTTC
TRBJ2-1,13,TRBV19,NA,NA,CASSSSSGHEQFF,TGTGCCAGTAGTTCCTCGTCCGGCCATGAGCAGTTCTTC
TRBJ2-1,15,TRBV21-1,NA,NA,CASIGGTSDPNEQFF,TGTGCCAGCATTGGGGGGACTAGCGACCCCAATGAGCAGTTCTTC
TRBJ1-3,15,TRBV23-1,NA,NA,CATPRGPNSGNTIYF,TGCGCCACCCCCCGAGGGCCCAACTCTGGAAACACCATATATTTT
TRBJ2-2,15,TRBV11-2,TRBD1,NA,CASSQRTGGTGELFF,TGTGCCAGCAGCCAGAGGACAGGGGGCACCGGGGAGCTGTTTTTT
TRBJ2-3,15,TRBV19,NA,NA,CASSIAGRTTDTQYF,TGTGCCAGTAGTATCGCTGGGAGGACCACAGATACGCAGTATTTT
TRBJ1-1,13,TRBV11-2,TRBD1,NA,CASSLGQVTEAFF,TGTGCCAGCAGCTTGGGACAGGTCACTGAAGCTTTCTTT
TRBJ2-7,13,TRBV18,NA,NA,CASSPTANYEQYF,TGTGCCAGCTCACCAACAGCCAACTACGAGCAGTACTTC
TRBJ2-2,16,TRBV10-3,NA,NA,CAIRDSGHRVPGELFF,TGTGCCATCAGAGACTCGGGACACCGGGTACCCGGGGAGCTGTTTTTT
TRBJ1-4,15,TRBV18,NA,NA,CASSRPGRIDEKLFF,TGTGCCAGCTCACGACCCGGGAGGATAGATGAAAAACTGTTTTTT
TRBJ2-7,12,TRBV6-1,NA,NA,CASSRGAYEQYF,TGTGCCAGCAGCAGAGGAGCCTACGAGCAGTACTTC
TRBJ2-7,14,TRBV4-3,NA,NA,CASSHQPGGHEQYF,TGCGCCAGCAGCCACCAACCCGGGGGCCACGAGCAGTACTTC
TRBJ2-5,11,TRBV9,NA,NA,CASSSQETQYF,TGTGCCAGCAGCTCCCAGGAGACCCAGTACTTC
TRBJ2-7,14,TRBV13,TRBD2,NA,CASSGREGPYEQYF,TGTGCCAGCAGCGGACGGGAGGGCCCGTACGAGCAGTACTTC
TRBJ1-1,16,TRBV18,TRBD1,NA,CASSPKETGLNTEAFF,TGTGCCAGCTCACCAAAGGAGACAGGGCTGAACACTGAAGCTTTCTTT
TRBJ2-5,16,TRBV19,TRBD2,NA,CASSTGLAGAGETQYF,TGTGCCAGTAGTACGGGACTAGCGGGAGCGGGGGAGACCCAGTACTTC
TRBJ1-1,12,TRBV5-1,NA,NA,CASSLAGQEAFF,TGCGCCAGCAGCTTGGCGGGCCAGGAAGCTTTCTTT
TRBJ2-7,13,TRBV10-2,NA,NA,CASSEMGRGEQYF,TGCGCCAGCAGTGAGATGGGACGAGGGGAGCAGTACTTC
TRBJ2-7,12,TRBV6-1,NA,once,CASSNQVYEQYF,TGTGCCAGCAGTAACCAGGTATACGAGCAGTACTTC
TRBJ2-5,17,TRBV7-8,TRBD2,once,CASSLTPGAGGQETQYF,TGTGCCAGCAGCTTAACCCCTGGAGCGGGAGGACAAGAGACCCAGTACTTC
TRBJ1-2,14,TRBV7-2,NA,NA,CASSLGGQEGGYTF,TGTGCCAGCAGCTTAGGAGGGCAGGAGGGGGGATACACCTTC
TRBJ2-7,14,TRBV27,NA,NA,CASSFGADSGEQYF,TGTGCCAGCAGTTTCGGGGCAGACTCGGGGGAGCAGTACTTC
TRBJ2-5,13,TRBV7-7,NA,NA,CASSSGVGETQYF,TGTGCCAGCAGCTCGGGAGTTGGGGAGACCCAGTACTTC
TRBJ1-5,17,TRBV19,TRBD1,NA,CASSKAGTEFSNQPQHF,TGTGCCAGTAGCAAGGCCGGGACAGAATTTAGCAATCAGCCCCAGCATTTT